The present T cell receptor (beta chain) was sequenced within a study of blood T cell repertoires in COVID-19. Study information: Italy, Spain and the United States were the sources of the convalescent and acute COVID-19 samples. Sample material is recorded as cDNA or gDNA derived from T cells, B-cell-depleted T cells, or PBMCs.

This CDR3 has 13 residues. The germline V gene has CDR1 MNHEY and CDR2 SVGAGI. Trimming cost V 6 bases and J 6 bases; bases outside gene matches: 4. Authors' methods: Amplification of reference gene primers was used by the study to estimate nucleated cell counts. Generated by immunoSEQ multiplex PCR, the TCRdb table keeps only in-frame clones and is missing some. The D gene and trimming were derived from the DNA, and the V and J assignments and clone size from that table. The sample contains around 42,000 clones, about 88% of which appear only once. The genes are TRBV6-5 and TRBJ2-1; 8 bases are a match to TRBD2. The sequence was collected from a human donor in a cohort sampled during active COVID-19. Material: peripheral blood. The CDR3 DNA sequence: TGTGCCAGCAGAAGCGGGAGTCGCAATGAGCAGTTCTTC. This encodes CASRSGSRNEQFF.